The present T cell receptor beta chain was sequenced within a study of T-cell memory formation after mild COVID-19. Study-wide points: Clones that contracted from day 15 to 85 had balanced CD4/CD8; later expanders were CD4+ biased.

Constant-segment primers and 5'RACE yielded cDNA libraries for TCR alpha and TCR beta, each carrying sample barcodes and UMIs. Each CDR3 protein is one row after TCRdb ran MiXCR on the 5' RACE reads. This table holds fewer than 150,000 distinct CDR3 sequences, 15% to 20% found once. Points on this clonotype: Antigen: not known.

Germline CDR1 is MNHEY and CDR2 is SMNVEV (reference sequence). CDR3 length: 16 amino acids. V dropped 5 bases and J dropped 6 bases, with 20 bases sitting between them. What was sequenced was PBMCs or a T cell subset sorted from them (not recorded which). The clonotype was recovered from a young man who had mild COVID-19 (a few samples of this study predate the infection). Cell type and time point are not known. V is TRBV27 and J is TRBJ1-5, with D hard to call. CDR3 DNA sequence: TGTGCCAGCAGTCAAAAAGGGCCCTCTTTCGGTCAGCCCCAGCATTTT. Protein sequence: CASSQKGPSFGQPQHF.